Listed here are 18 T cell receptor beta chains from one sample, sequenced in a study of lymphopenia after photon versus proton radiotherapy. TCRdb's table, derived via immunoSEQ multiplex PCR, lists solely in-frame clones and lacks some. Here the sample spans 50,000 to 60,000 clones, roughly 90% being singletons. The material was peripheral blood, obtained from a patient treated with photon-based radiotherapy. The origin of the receptors is a woman aged 40 to 49 with cholangiocarcinoma.

The gene calls are TRBV5-1 and TRBJ1-1, with D perhaps matching TRBD1 (5 bases). CDR1 and CDR2 (germline): SGHRS, YFSETQ. CDR3 size: 14 residues. Between the trimmed V and J ends, which lost 4 bases and 2 bases, there was a span of 12 bases. CDR3 protein: CASSGGTLNTEAFF. The CDR3, as DNA: TGCGCCAGCAGCGGCGGGACTTTAAACACTGAAGCTTTCTTT. Combining the CDR3 with reference TRBV5-1 and TRBJ1-1 gives the whole variable domain KAGVTQTPRYLIKTRGQQVTLSCSPISGHRSVSWYQQTPGQGLQFLFEYFSETQRNKGNFPGRFSGRQFSNSRSEMNVSTLELGDSALYLCASSGGTLNTEAFFGQGTRLTVV.

The gene calls are TRBV19 and TRBJ1-1, with D maybe TRBD1 (5 bases). The V gene lost 8 bases and the J gene lost 5 bases, with 18 bases spanning the gap. This CDR3 contains 14 residues. Germline V gene data show CDR1 as LNHDA and CDR2 as SQIVND (reference sequence). CDR3 amino acids: CASLRDPPWTEAFF. Here the CDR3 DNA reads TGTGCCAGTTTGAGGGACCCTCCTTGGACTGAAGCTTTCTTT.

The chain couples TRBV15 to TRBJ1-1; D not resolved. V was trimmed by 0 bases and J by 10 bases, leaving 12 bases between them. This CDR3 is 13 amino acids long. CDR1 and CDR2 (germline): LNHNV, YYDKDF (reference sequence). CDR3 DNA sequence: TGTGCCACCAGCAGAGATACGAGCGAAGTAGCTTTCTTT. Translated: CATSRDTSEVAFF.

The chain has TRBV5-5 and TRBJ2-7; TRBD1 agrees at 8 bases. Germline V CDR1 and CDR2: SGHKS, YYEKEE (reference sequence). Germline trimming cut 3 bases from V and 0 bases from J; bases unmatched to any gene: 17. This CDR3 region has 19 residues. Written as DNA, the CDR3 is TGTGCCAGCAGCTCCCTAGGGGGACAGGCCGAGATTAGCTCCTACGAGCAGTACTTC. Its translation is CASSSLGGQAEISSYEQYF.

This sequence joins TRBV28 and TRBJ1-1, with D possibly being TRBD1 (5 bases). Trimming removed 7 bases at V and 0 bases at J, with 21 bases between. Germline CDR1 is MDHEN and CDR2 is SYDVKM. This CDR3 comprises 17 residues. In DNA form, the CDR3 reads TGTGCCAGCATGGCCTTTCGAGGGGTATGGTTGAACACTGAAGCTTTCTTT. This translates into CASMAFRGVWLNTEAFF. Together with reference TRBV28 and TRBJ1-1, the CDR3 gives the full variable domain: DVKVTQSSRYLVKRTGEKVFLECVQDMDHENMFWYRQDPGLGLRLIYFSYDVKMKEKGDIPEGYSVSREKKERFSLILESASTNQTSMYLCASMAFRGVWLNTEAFFGQGTRLTVV.

The CDR3 DNA sequence: TGTGCCAGCACCGCCGAACGGGGAAACTATGGCTACACCTTC. Translating gives CASTAERGNYGYTF. This chain connects TRBV2 to TRBJ1-2; no clear D. The CDR3 is made up of 14 amino acids. Germline V lookup: CDR1 SNHLY, CDR2 FYNNEI. V was clipped by 7 bases and J by 2 bases, with 14 bases between them.

The chain carries TRBV27 and TRBJ1-1, with D possibly TRBD1 on 5 matching bases. Deletions cut 3 bases from V and 7 bases from J, with 18 bases between. Looked up from germline, CDR1 is MNHEY and CDR2 is SMNVEV (reference sequence). The CDR3 contains 15 residues. The CDR3, as DNA: TGTGCCAGCAGTTTGAGAGGCGGGGGGTTAGGTGAAGCTTTCTTT. Its protein product is CASSLRGGGLGEAFF.

This chain uses TRBV2 with TRBJ2-7, with D perhaps matching TRBD1 or TRBD2 (5 bases each). Germline CDR1 and CDR2: SNHLY and FYNNEI. The CDR3 consists of 15 residues. The V end was cut by 0 bases, the J end by 4 bases, with 13 bases between. The chain's CDR3 is CASSEAGPPGYEQYF. The CDR3 coding sequence is TGTGCCAGCAGTGAAGCGGGACCCCCCGGTTACGAGCAGTACTTC.

This clone came up once. The chain is built from TRBV7-8 and TRBJ2-2; 9 bases align to TRBD1. After removal of 5 bases from V and 7 bases from J, the junction contained 8 bases not matched to a gene. The CDR3 is made up of 15 amino acids. Germline loops: CDR1 SGHVS, CDR2 FQNEAQ. The CDR3 region has the DNA TGTGCCAGCAGCCCTACAGGGGGCAGAGGCGGGGAGCTGTTTTTT. Protein product: CASSPTGGRGGELFF. The full variable domain, rest sourced from reference TRBV7-8 and TRBJ2-2, is GAGVSQSPRYKVAKRGQDVALRCDPISGHVSLFWYQQALGQGPEFLTYFQNEAQLDKSGLPSDRFFAERPEGSVSTLKIQRTQQEDSAVYLCASSPTGGRGGELFFGEGSRLTVL.

The chain has TRBV5-1 and TRBJ1-2; the D is unclear. With 4 bases removed from V and 5 bases from J, the gap between germline ends came to 15 bases. This CDR3 has 14 residues. Germline lookup yields CDR1 SGHRS and CDR2 YFSETQ. As DNA, the CDR3 is TGCGCCAGCAGCCCCTTATCGACGAGTTATGGCTACACCTTC. Its translation is CASSPLSTSYGYTF.

V and J are TRBV27 and TRBJ2-1, with D perhaps matching TRBD1 or TRBD2 (5 bases each). Germline-derived CDR1 and CDR2 are MNHEY and SMNVEV (reference sequence). The CDR3 sequence is 14 residues long. V shed 7 bases and J shed 8 bases, with 18 bases lying between them. CDR3 nucleotide sequence: TGTGCCAGCACCCTGCTCGGGGCGAGCGATGAGCAGTTCTTC. Translation: CASTLLGASDEQFF.

V gene TRBV28 combines with J gene TRBJ2-7, with D unresolved. The CDR3 loop spans 15 amino acids. V lost 5 bases and J lost 2, with 16 bases in between. The germline gives CDR1 MDHEN, CDR2 SYDVKM. CDR3 loop: CASSGWSIQPYEQYF. CDR3 sequence (DNA): TGTGCCAGCAGTGGGTGGAGTATACAACCCTACGAGCAGTACTTC.

The chain has TRBV7-9 and TRBJ1-2; a possible D gene is TRBD1 (5 bases). The CDR3 loop spans 16 amino acids. CDR1 SEHNR and CDR2 FQNEAQ come from the germline V gene (reference sequence). V lost 1 base, J lost 7 bases, and 19 bases lay in between. The DNA of the CDR3 is TGTGCCAGCAGCTTAGACGGGGCCTGGGTGAGTCGTGGCTACACCTTC. It codes for CASSLDGAWVSRGYTF.

The chain has TRBV12-5 and TRBJ2-3; tentatively, D is TRBD1 (5 bases). Germline CDR1 and CDR2: LGHNT and FRNRAP. The CDR3 extends over 14 amino acids. The germline V and J ends were trimmed by 6 bases and 1 base, with 11 bases remaining between them. This CDR3 is CASGPRVGTDTQYF. CDR3 nucleotides: TGTGCTAGTGGCCCCAGGGTGGGCACAGATACGCAGTATTTT.

The chain recombines TRBV7-2 with TRBJ2-5; D gene unclear. The length of the CDR3 is 12 residues. Per germline, CDR1 SGHTA and CDR2 FQGNSA. V was trimmed by 3 bases and J by 1 base, leaving 3 bases between them. The CDR3 is CASSLVQETQYF. For the CDR3, the DNA is TGTGCCAGCAGCTTGGTCCAAGAGACCCAGTACTTC.

The chain employs TRBV2 and TRBJ2-1; D unresolved. CDR1 is SNHLY, CDR2 FYNNEI, per germline. The V and J ends lost 8 bases and 7 bases respectively, with 6 bases between them. CDR3 length: 10 amino acids. The CDR3 here is CASGWNEQFF. CDR3 coding DNA: TGTGCCAGCGGTTGGAATGAGCAGTTCTTC.

The V gene is TRBV11-2, the J gene TRBJ1-5, with D unclear. The CDR3 loop spans 13 amino acids. With 2 bases removed from V and 5 bases from J, the gap between germline ends came to 7 bases. The germline gives CDR1 SGHAT, CDR2 FQNNGV. The CDR3 protein is CASSLIKDQPQHF. The CDR3 DNA is TGTGCCAGCAGCTTAATTAAAGATCAGCCCCAGCATTTT.

In this sample, this clone turned up once. The chain joins TRBV7-9 to TRBJ2-1; 8 nucleotides line up with TRBD2. Looked up from germline, CDR1 is SEHNR and CDR2 is FQNEAQ (reference sequence). This CDR3 is 16 amino acids long. V was pared by 0 bases and J by 4 bases, with 5 bases of the junction left unmatched. This chain's CDR3 is CASSLAETSVYNEQFF. CDR3 DNA sequence: TGTGCCAGCAGCTTAGCGGAGACTAGCGTTTACAATGAGCAGTTCTTC.